Below are 17 T cell receptor beta chains sequenced from a single sample in a study of control samples from healthy donors and cancer patients (dated by TCRdb to between 2020 and 2021). Receptor amplification or capture employed the immunoSEQ multiplex PCR assay. TCRdb carries this immuneACCESS record with in-frame sequences only. Its versions omit some clonotypes, under half of them owing to an unresolved V gene in the studies checked, with the rest unexplained. For this sample there are fewer than 500,000 clones; 90% appear just once. Just under 6.5% of the sample is held by the ten biggest clonotypes. The sequenced sample consisted of PBMCs. The receptors here all came from a man aged 40-50 years with head and neck cancer.

This chain joins TRBV19 and TRBJ1-5, with 7 bases identical to TRBD1. CDR1 and CDR2 (germline): LNHDA, SQIVND (reference sequence). With 7 bases clipped from V and 1 base from J, the junction kept 7 bases outside the gene matches. The CDR3 covers 15 residues. This CDR3 is CASKNRGFSNQPQHF. The CDR3 DNA is TGTGCCAGTAAAAACAGGGGATTCAGCAATCAGCCCCAGCATTTT.

The rearrangement links TRBV6-5 to TRBJ1-1, with D uncertain. Germline CDR1 is MNHEY and CDR2 is SVGAGI. This CDR3 has 13 amino acids. V lost 7 bases and J lost 0, with 9 bases in between. CDR3 protein: CASILAVNTEAFF. CDR3 bases: TGTGCCAGCATTCTGGCGGTGAACACTGAAGCTTTCTTT.

The rearrangement joins TRBV28 to TRBJ2-7; maybe TRBD1 (5 bases). Germline lookup yields CDR1 MDHEN and CDR2 SYDVKM. The V gene lost 3 bases and the J gene lost 3 bases, with 12 bases spanning the gap. The CDR3 length is 14 residues. The CDR3 region has the DNA TGTGCCAGCAGTTTGGAAGGGGCTCGCTACGAGCAGTACTTC. The encoded protein is CASSLEGARYEQYF.

Details on this clone: It is unclear where the CDR3 begins or ends on the DNA, so no DNA is shown, and the CDR3 is as TCRdb lists it. The rearrangement joins TRBV15 to TRBJ1-1. The CDR3 comprises 14 residues, both ends counted. Germline CDR1 and CDR2: LNHNV and YYDKDF (reference sequence). CDR3 loop: CATSILVGSTEAFF.

The CDR3 coding sequence is TGCGCCAGCAGCTTGGACTCCGGTCCCCCAAACATTCAGTACTTC. Translated: CASSLDSGPPNIQYF. The gene calls are TRBV5-1 and TRBJ2-4; D gene unclear. Trimming pared 0 bases from V and 6 bases from J, leaving 13 bases between. Germline CDR1 is SGHRS and CDR2 is YFSETQ. This CDR3 contains 15 residues.

The sample holds one count of this clone. This chain links TRBV30 with TRBJ2-1; D is ambiguous. This CDR3 has 16 residues. Germline CDR1 reads GTSNPN; CDR2 reads SVGIG (reference sequence). The germline V and J ends were trimmed by 0 bases and 4 bases, with 16 bases remaining between them. CDR3 amino acids: CAWSVAPRTVYNEQFF. The CDR3, as DNA: TGTGCCTGGAGTGTAGCCCCTAGGACCGTATACAATGAGCAGTTCTTC.

This clone was detected once. V and J are TRBV6-5 and TRBJ1-5; D not resolved. CDR3 length equals 14 residues. Germline CDR1 reads MNHEY; CDR2 reads SVGAGI. Trimming took 5 bases from V and 2 from J, leaving 10 bases between them. CDR3 nucleotides: TGTGCCAGCAGTCCTAACAGCGGCAATCAGCCCCAGCATTTT. This gives the protein CASSPNSGNQPQHF.

The V and J genes are TRBV5-4 and TRBJ2-5, with D maybe TRBD1 (6 bases). Germline CDR1 and CDR2: SGHNT and YYREEE (reference sequence). With 3 bases removed from V and 5 bases from J, the gap between germline ends came to 11 bases. This CDR3 region has 13 residues. CDR3 sequence reads: CASSWPGDETQYF. Written as DNA, the CDR3 is TGTGCCAGCAGCTGGCCAGGGGACGAGACCCAGTACTTC.

This chain joins TRBV19 and TRBJ1-1, with 8 bases matching TRBD1. This CDR3 comprises 14 residues. Germline V gene sequence: CDR1 LNHDA, CDR2 SQIVND (reference sequence). The V segment lost 6 bases and the J segment 5 bases; nucleotides outside the gene matches: 8. CDR3 coding DNA: TGTGCCAGTAGCCTCGGACAGGGAAGGACTGAAGCTTTCTTT. It encodes CASSLGQGRTEAFF.

This rearrangement joins TRBV5-1 to TRBJ2-1; TRBD1 aligns across 9 bases. The CDR3 has 16 residues. The V segment lost 1 base and the J segment 5 bases; nucleotides outside the gene matches: 7. CDR1 and CDR2 from the germline V gene are SGHRS and YFSETQ. The CDR3 protein is CASSLPGTGLNNEQFF. Here the CDR3 DNA reads TGCGCCAGCAGCTTGCCTGGGACAGGGCTAAACAATGAGCAGTTCTTC.

The rearrangement joins TRBV5-6 to TRBJ2-7; D remains unclear. Germline V lookup: CDR1 SGHDT, CDR2 YYEEEE. Between the trimmed V and J ends, which lost 6 bases and 2 bases, there was a span of 15 bases. The length of the CDR3 is 14 residues. CDR3 sequence: CASTVGQLPYEQYF. CDR3 in DNA: TGTGCCAGCACCGTTGGGCAGTTGCCCTACGAGCAGTACTTC.

The rearrangement joins TRBV13 to TRBJ2-1, with a weak D call TRBD1 (6 bases). The CDR3 extends over 12 amino acids. Germline V gene data show CDR1 as PRHDT and CDR2 as FYEKMQ (reference sequence). The ends were cut back, 5 bases at V and 13 bases at J, with 15 bases in the middle. The CDR3: CASSAGDPGQFF. CDR3 nucleotide sequence: TGTGCCAGCAGCGCAGGGGACCCCGGACAGTTCTTC. The full variable domain, with the rest looked up from reference TRBV13 and TRBJ2-1, is AAGVIQSPRHLIKEKRETATLKCYPIPRHDTVYWYQQGPGQDPQFLISFYEKMQSDKGSIPDRFSAQQFSDYHSELNMSSLELGDSALYFCASSAGDPGQFFGPGTRLTVL.

The CDR3 DNA reads as TGTGCCAGCAGCCCAATCCCCGGGGGTTGGGGAAATCAGCCCCAGCATTTT. Amino acids: CASSPIPGGWGNQPQHF. The rearrangement links TRBV27 to TRBJ1-5, with a tentative D call TRBD1 (5 bases). Trimming pared 6 bases from V and 4 bases from J, leaving 22 bases between. This CDR3 has 17 residues. The V gene's germline CDR1 is MNHEY and CDR2 SMNVEV (reference sequence).

The chain employs TRBV6-1 and TRBJ2-7; 9 nucleotides match TRBD2. The CDR3 contains 15 residues. Germline V gene data show CDR1 as MNHNS and CDR2 as SASEGT. V lost 3 bases and J lost 3; bases outside the gene matches: 6. The CDR3 nucleotides read TGTGCCAGCAGTGACCCGACGCGGGGGGGCTACGAGCAGTACTTC. It is translated as CASSDPTRGGYEQYF.

Here the CDR3 reads CASSVSRGANYSPLHF. The CDR3 nucleotides are TGTGCCAGCAGCGTATCTAGGGGGGCCAATTACTCACCCCTCCACTTT. V and J are TRBV9 and TRBJ1-6; maybe TRBD1 (6 bases). Trimming removed 1 base from V and 10 bases from J, with 18 bases in between. The CDR3 totals 16 residues. Germline V gene lookup returns CDR1 SGDLS and CDR2 YYNGEE.

V is TRBV19 and J is TRBJ2-4, with TRBD2 identical over 7 bases. This CDR3 has 16 residues. The J segment lost 9 bases and the V segment lost 3 bases, leaving 14 bases of the junction unmatched. The germline V gene encodes CDR1 LNHDA and CDR2 SQIVND (reference sequence). The CDR3 protein is CASSITAGISLSIQYF. CDR3 sequence (DNA): TGTGCCAGTAGTATCACAGCGGGAATCTCGCTTAGCATTCAGTACTTC.

The rearrangement uses TRBV19 and TRBJ2-2; D perhaps matches TRBD1 (6 bases). The CDR3 covers 16 residues. Between the trimmed V and J ends, which lost 5 bases and 2 bases, there was a span of 15 bases. Germline values: CDR1 LNHDA, CDR2 SQIVND (reference sequence). CDR3 sequence reads: CASSSTRTANTGELFF. The CDR3, as DNA: TGTGCCAGTAGTTCCACCAGGACAGCTAACACCGGGGAGCTGTTTTTT.